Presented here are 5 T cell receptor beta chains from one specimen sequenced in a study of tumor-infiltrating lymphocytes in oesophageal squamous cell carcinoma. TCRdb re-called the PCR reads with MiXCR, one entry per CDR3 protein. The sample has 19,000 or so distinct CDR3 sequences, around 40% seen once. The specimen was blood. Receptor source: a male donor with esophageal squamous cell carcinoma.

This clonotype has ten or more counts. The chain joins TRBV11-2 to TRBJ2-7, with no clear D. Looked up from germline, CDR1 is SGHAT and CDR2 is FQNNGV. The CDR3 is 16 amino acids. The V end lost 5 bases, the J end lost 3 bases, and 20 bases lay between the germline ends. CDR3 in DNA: TGTGCCAGCAGCCCCATTGGTGGTAGGAACTACTACGAGCAGTACTTC. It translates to CASSPIGGRNYYEQYF. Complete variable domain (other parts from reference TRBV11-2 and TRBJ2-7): EAGVAQSPRYKIIEKRQSVAFWCNPISGHATLYWYQQILGQGPKLLIQFQNNGVVDDSQLPKDRFSAERLKGVDSTLKIQPAKLEDSAVYLCASSPIGGRNYYEQYFGPGTRLTVT.

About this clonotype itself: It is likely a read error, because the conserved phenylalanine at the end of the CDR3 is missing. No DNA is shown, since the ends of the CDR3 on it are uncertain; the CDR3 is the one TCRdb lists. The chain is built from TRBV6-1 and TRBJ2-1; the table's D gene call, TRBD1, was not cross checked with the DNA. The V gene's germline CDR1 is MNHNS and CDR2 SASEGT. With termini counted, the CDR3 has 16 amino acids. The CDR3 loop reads CASTTGDWAYEQYFGA.

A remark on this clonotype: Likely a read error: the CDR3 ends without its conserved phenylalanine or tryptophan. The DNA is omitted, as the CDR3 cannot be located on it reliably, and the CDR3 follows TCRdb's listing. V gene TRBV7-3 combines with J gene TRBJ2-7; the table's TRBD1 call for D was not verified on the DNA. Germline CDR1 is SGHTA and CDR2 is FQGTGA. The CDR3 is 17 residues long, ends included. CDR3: CASSLSGHSGNEQFFGS.

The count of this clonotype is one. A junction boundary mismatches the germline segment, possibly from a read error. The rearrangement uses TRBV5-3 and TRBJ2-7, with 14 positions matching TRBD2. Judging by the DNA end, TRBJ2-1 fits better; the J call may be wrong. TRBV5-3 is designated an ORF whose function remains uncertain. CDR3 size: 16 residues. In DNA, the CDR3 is TGCGCCAGCAGCTTGGGAGGGACTAGCGGGAGAAATGAGCAGTTCTTC. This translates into CASSLGGTSGRNEQFF.

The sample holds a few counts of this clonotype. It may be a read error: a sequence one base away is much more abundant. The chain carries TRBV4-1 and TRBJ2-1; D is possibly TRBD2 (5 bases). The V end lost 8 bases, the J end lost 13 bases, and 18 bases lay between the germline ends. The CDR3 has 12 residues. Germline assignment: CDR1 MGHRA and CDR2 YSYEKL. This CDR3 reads CASAGIQETQFF. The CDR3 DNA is TGCGCCAGCGCCGGGATCCAAGAGACCCAGTTCTTC.